Presented here are 10 T cell receptor beta chains from one specimen sequenced in a study of tissue T cells after allogeneic stem cell transplantation. TCRdb's copy holds only in-frame clones and misses some; the assay was immunoSEQ multiplex PCR. The sample lists about 3,500 clones, roughly 50% occurring once. Regarding time point: mouse harvest day 14 after allogeneic transplant. Each mouse received 10^7 T-cell-depleted marrow cells plus 10^6 splenic CD5+ T cells by tail vein. The sequencing input was gut tissue. The receptors were gathered from a female BALB/c mouse given C57BL/6 T cells with graft-versus-host disease after an allogeneic hematopoietic cell transplant.

The count of this clone is one. Genes and germline are mouse. The read falls 1 residue short of the CDR3 end, and the missing part is taken from the germline J gene. The J gene is TRBJ2-5, the V gene TRBV3, with 8 nucleotides matching TRBD2. With 3 bases clipped from V and 5 bases from J, the junction kept 1 base outside the gene matches. The CDR3 totals 13 residues. Per the germline V gene, CDR1 is SNHLY and CDR2 is FYNGKV (reference sequence). The CDR3 bases that were read are TGTGCCAGCAGCTTGGGGGGGCCAGACACCCAGTAC. Amino acids: CASSLGGPDTQY. The entire CDR3 reads CASSLGGPDTQYF.

With respect to this clone: Genes and germline come from the mouse. The read comes to an end 1 residue before the CDR3 does, leaving the germline J gene to fill in the end. The rearrangement joins TRBV12-2 to TRBJ1-6; D call uncertain. TRBJ1-6 is marked as an open reading frame, function uncertain. The CDR3 runs to 14 residues. V lost 3 bases and J lost 2, with 7 bases in between. The V gene's germline CDR1 is SGHLS and CDR2 HYDKME. The part of the CDR3 DNA that was read is TGTGCCAGCTCTTTCGACACCTATAATTCGCCCCTCTAC. Its translation is CASSFDTYNSPLY. From start to end, the CDR3 is CASSFDTYNSPLYF.

Details on this clone: Genes and germline come from the mouse. The read terminates 1 residue before the CDR3 end, so the remaining end is supplied by the germline J gene. The rearrangement links TRBV24 to TRBJ1-3; D is unresolved. The germline V and J ends were trimmed by 0 bases and 3 bases, with 9 bases remaining between them. The CDR3 sequence is 15 residues long. CDR1 and CDR2 (germline): KGHTA, FRNEEI. This CDR3 is CASSLYPGSGNTLYF. The sequenced part of the CDR3 DNA is TGTGCCAGCAGTCTGTATCCCGGGAGTGGAAATACGCTCTAT.

This clone has just a few counts. Gene names and germline refer to mouse. Coverage ceases 1 residue before the CDR3 finishes, and the germline J gene fills in the end. The chain employs TRBV12-1 and TRBJ2-7; 8 positions agree with TRBD2. J gave up 4 bases and V 2 bases, and 3 bases lay outside the gene matches. This CDR3 spans 13 amino acids. From germline, CDR1 is SGHSN and CDR2 HYEKVE. CDR3 sequence reads: CASSRAGGYEQYF. The covered CDR3 bases are TGTGCCAGCTCTCGGGCTGGGGGGTATGAACAGTAC.

Comment on this clone: Gene names follow the mouse nomenclature. The CDR3 end falls 1 residue outside the read, so it is completed with the germline J gene. The chain links TRBV26 to TRBJ2-3; 12 positions match TRBD2. CDR1 is KGHPV, CDR2 FQNQEV, per germline (reference sequence). The CDR3 extends over 17 amino acids. V trimming: 4 bases; J trimming: 0 bases; junction bases outside the gene matches: 5. CDR3 in amino acids: CASSPGLGGSSAETLYF. The CDR3 bases that were read are TGTGCCAGCAGTCCCGGACTGGGGGGGTCTAGTGCAGAAACGCTGTAT.

With respect to this clone: Gene names are mouse gene names. The CDR3 end is not reached by the read, which stops 1 residue before it; the germline J gene fills it in. The chain links TRBV16 to TRBJ2-5; D is ambiguous. The germline V and J ends were trimmed by 5 bases and 6 bases, with 12 bases remaining between them. The CDR3 loop spans 13 amino acids. The germline CDR1 and CDR2 sequences are SGHSA and FRNQAP. CDR3 loop: CASSHSAGDTQYF. CDR3 DNA (partial): TGTGCAAGCAGCCACAGCGCGGGGGACACCCAGTAC.

This clone was seen a handful of times. Genes and germline come from the mouse. The read halts 1 residue ahead of the CDR3 end, with the missing end drawn from the germline J gene. The chain combines TRBV13-1 with TRBJ2-7; D uncertain. This CDR3 contains 12 residues. The germline gives CDR1 NSHNY, CDR2 SYGAGN. V was trimmed by 5 bases and J by 7 bases, leaving 13 bases between them. Partial CDR3 DNA: TGTGCCAGCAGCCCTGGAGGGCAAGAACAGTAC. Protein: CASSPGGQEQY. The whole CDR3 protein is CASSPGGQEQYF.

With respect to this clone: Gene names are the mouse ones. CDR3 protein: CASSQGNLYEQYF. The CDR3 DNA, read in part, is TGTGCCAGCAGTCAGGGAAACCTCTATGAACAGTAC. V is TRBV19 and J is TRBJ2-7; maybe TRBD1 (5 bases). The read terminates 1 residue ahead of where the CDR3 ends, so the germline J gene completes it. The CDR3 covers 13 residues. With 4 bases removed from V and 3 bases from J, the gap between germline ends came to 11 bases. Germline lookup yields CDR1 FNHDT and CDR2 SITEND (reference sequence).

This clone was observed a few times. The germline and genes are mouse ones. The read stops 1 residue short of the end of the CDR3; the missing end is completed from the germline J gene. The chain is built from TRBV1 and TRBJ2-1; D call uncertain. The CDR3 covers 14 residues. Germline-derived CDR1 and CDR2 are NSQYPW and LRSPGD (reference sequence). V lost 3 bases and J 3 bases, leaving 9 bases between the germline ends. Incomplete CDR3 DNA: TGCACCTGCAGTGCCGCGGGGTCCTATGCTGAGCAGTTC. It specifies CTCSAAGSYAEQF. The full CDR3 is CTCSAAGSYAEQFF.

This clone appeared once. Gene names are the mouse ones. The CDR3 end falls 1 residue outside the read, so it is completed with the germline J gene. J is TRBJ2-5 and V is TRBV17; D is undetermined. Germline V CDR1 and CDR2: MNHDT, YYDKIL. The CDR3 has 14 amino acids. V dropped 0 bases and J dropped 2 bases, with 6 bases sitting between them. CDR3 DNA, as far as it was read: TGTGCTAGCAGTAGAGATCAGCGCCAAGACACCCAGTAC. Translated, it gives CASSRDQRQDTQY. The complete CDR3 reads CASSRDQRQDTQYF.